This TCR beta chain originates from a study of blood T cell repertoires in COVID-19. Overall study: T cells, B-cell-depleted T cells, or PBMCs provided the cDNA or gDNA that served as material.

Authors' processing steps: How many nucleated cells were present was estimated from reference gene primer amplification. Repertoires were generated with immunoSEQ multiplex PCR, while TCRdb's copy carries only in-frame clones and drops some. V and J calls plus clone size are reproduced from that table; the DNA served to infer D and trimming. The sample records 310,000 or so clones, around nine tenths being singletons. The CDR3 runs 13 residues. Germline CDR1 and CDR2: SNHLY and FYNNEI. Deletions cut 4 bases from V and 5 bases from J, with 9 bases between. The sequencing input was peripheral blood. The clonotype originates from a man aged 70-80 years with acute or convalescent COVID-19. The gene calls are TRBV2 and TRBJ2-1; D gene ambiguous. CDR3 region: CASSARQDNEQFF. In DNA form, the CDR3 reads TGTGCCAGCAGTGCGCGACAAGACAATGAGCAGTTCTTC.